This T cell receptor beta chain was recorded in a study of T cells in Graves' hyperthyroidism and ophthalmopathy. Overall study findings and caveats: Patients with ophthalmopathy were separated from those with stable hyperthyroidism by a 13 V-J model. Most thyroid clonotypes expanded above 0.001 were also detected in blood.

Researchers amplified the TCR beta CDR3 regions from RNA transcripts. HTBI primers drove first-round RT-PCR of the TCR CDR3. TCRdb called the multiplex PCR reads again in MiXCR, with one record for every CDR3 protein. The repertoire consists of hundreds of thousands of distinct CDR3 sequences, with 45% occurring once and the leading ten covering less than 9%. Trimming stripped 3 bases from V and 3 bases from J, with 14 bases between. CDR1 is LNHNV, CDR2 YYDKDF, per germline (reference sequence). This CDR3 region has 16 residues. Comments on this clonotype: What it recognizes is unknown.

Uncontrolled infection, other autoimmune disease, pregnancy and lactation each barred patients from inclusion. Diagnosis rested on symptoms, serum thyroxine and TRAb, thyroid ultrasound, and orbital computed tomography. This TCR came from an adult man with Graves' disease, either hyperthyroidism or ophthalmopathy (not recorded which). Specimen: peripheral blood or thyroid tissue (not recorded which). This chain links TRBV15 with TRBJ1-4, with D possibly being TRBD1 (6 bases). The CDR3 spells CATSRVRGSANEKLFF. The CDR3 DNA sequence: TGTGCCACCAGCAGGGTCAGGGGATCGGCTAATGAAAAACTGTTTTTT. The full variable domain, its missing parts supplied by reference TRBV15 and TRBJ1-4, is DAMVIQNPRYQVTQFGKPVTLSCSQTLNHNVMYWYQQKSSQAPKLLFHYYDKDFNNEADTPDNFQSRRPNTSFCFLDIRSPGLGDTAMYLCATSRVRGSANEKLFFGSGTQLSVL.